A selection of T cell receptor beta chains follows, all from one sample in a study of tumor-infiltrating lymphocytes in primary liver carcinoma. TCRdb passed the multiplex PCR reads through MiXCR, listing each CDR3 protein once. The repertoire includes 95,000 to 150,000 distinct CDR3 sequences, around 65% of them detected once, and over 8% sits in the top ten. The sequencing input was tumor-adjacent normal liver tissue. The receptors were gathered from a woman aged 55-70 years with primary liver carcinoma and hepatitis B virus infection. Both conserved end residues are part of each CDR3. A D gene is named only where the DNA matches it firmly. Size is stated for part of the rows, as once, few or many counts, or as a class when the clone is expanded.

v_call,d_call,clone_size,j_call,cdr3_aa,cdr3_nt
TRBV6-4,.,.,TRBJ2-3,CASSRVAASTDTEYF,TGTGCCAGCAGTCGAGTAGCGGCTAGCACAGATACGGAGTATTTT
TRBV5-4,.,many,TRBJ2-3,CASSLTGAGTDTQYF,TGTGCCAGCAGCTTGACGGGAGCAGGCACAGATACGCAGTATTTT
TRBV29-1,TRBD1,few,TRBJ1-5,CSVCEGAENQPQHF,TGTAGCGTTTGTGAGGGGGCTGAGAATCAGCCCCAGCATTTT
TRBV29-1,.,once,TRBJ2-6,CSVASWEANVLTF,TGCAGCGTCGCGAGTTGGGAGGCCAACGTCCTGACTTTC
TRBV20-1,.,few,TRBJ2-4,CSASSLYRAKNIQYF,TGCAGTGCTTCATCCCTATACAGGGCCAAAAACATTCAGTACTTC
TRBV29-1,TRBD1,.,TRBJ1-1,CSVCQTGTGNIEAFF,TGCAGCGTTTGCCAAACCGGGACAGGGAACATTGAAGCATTCTTT
TRBV28,.,.,TRBJ2-5,CASCLWAVGRAKLQETQYF,TGTGCCAGCTGTTTATGGGCCGTTGGGCGAGCGAAACTACAAGAGACCCAGTACTTC
TRBV4-3,.,few,TRBJ2-7,CASSQLQDSSYEQYF,TGCGCCAGCAGCCAGCTACAGGACAGCTCCTACGAGCAGTACTTC
TRBV29-1,TRBD1,.,TRBJ2-7,CSVMGDSFEQYF,TGCAGCGTTATGGGGGACAGCTTCGAGCAGTACTTC
TRBV14,.,.,TRBJ1-1,CASSGWAGDAEALF,TGTGCCAGCAGCGGCTGGGCAGGGGACGCTGAAGCTCTCTTT
TRBV4-1,.,.,TRBJ2-3,CASSQGLKSTHTQYF,TGCGCCAGCAGTCAAGGACTGAAAAGCACACATACGCAGTATTTT
TRBV29-1,TRBD1,.,TRBJ1-2,CSAWDSGQQNYGYTF,TGCAGCGCATGGGACTCGGGACAGCAAAACTATGGCTACACCTTC
TRBV29-1,.,few,TRBJ2-1,CTVEGDRNNEQFF,TGCACTGTTGAGGGAGACAGGAACAATGAGCAGTTCTTC
TRBV30,TRBD1,.,TRBJ1-6,CVWRTGVGSPLHF,TGTGTCTGGAGAACAGGGGTTGGGTCACCTCTCCACTTT
TRBV5-5,.,.,TRBJ2-2,CASTTLGLANTGELSF,TGTGCCAGCACCACATTGGGGCTCGCGAACACCGGGGAGCTGTCTTTT
TRBV30,.,many,TRBJ1-5,CAWSVAGGQPQHF,TGTGCCTGGAGTGTTGCGGGCGGGCAGCCCCAGCATTTT
TRBV6-5,TRBD1,.,TRBJ2-7,CVSSPQGDSSYEQYF,TGTGTCAGCAGTCCCCAGGGGGATAGCTCCTACGAGCAGTACTTC
TRBV6-5,.,.,TRBJ2-1,CANTIGPRGIEQFF,TGTGCCAACACCATCGGACCTCGGGGAATTGAGCAGTTCTTC
TRBV10-3,.,.,TRBJ2-2,CAIKGLIETGELFF,TGTGCCATCAAGGGCCTAATAGAGACCGGGGAGCTGTTTTTT
TRBV20-1,.,few,TRBJ1-2,CSARVTDYGYTF,TGCAGTGCTAGAGTGACGGACTATGGCTACACCTTC
TRBV11-2,TRBD1,.,TRBJ1-2,CTSSLGLGQDINYGYTF,TGTACCAGCAGCTTAGGCCTCGGACAGGATATTAACTATGGCTACACCTTC
TRBV7-9,TRBD1,.,TRBJ2-3,CASSSRDRGYLDTQYF,TGTGCCAGCAGCTCCCGGGACAGGGGATACTTAGATACGCAGTATTTT
TRBV4-1,.,many,TRBJ2-7,CASSQNPAGPPYEQYF,TGCGCCAGCAGCCAAAATCCAGCGGGTCCTCCCTACGAGCAGTACTTC
TRBV5-4,TRBD2,.,TRBJ2-1,CDSSLSTIAGGKGNEQFF,TGTGACAGCAGCCTTAGTACCATAGCGGGAGGTAAGGGGAATGAGCAGTTCTTC
TRBV11-2,.,.,TRBJ2-5,CASSYSHGSVKETQYF,TGTGCCAGCAGCTACTCCCATGGTAGCGTGAAAGAGACTCAGTACTTC
TRBV5-6,.,many,TRBJ1-3,CASSLAPGIAGNTIYF,TGTGCCAGCAGCTTGGCCCCTGGGATTGCTGGAAACACCATATATTTT
TRBV28,.,few,TRBJ2-7,CASRGGLQVSYEQYF,TGTGCCAGCAGGGGGGGCCTACAGGTCTCCTACGAGCAGTACTTC
TRBV28,.,once,TRBJ2-7,CASSYLSSYEQYF,TGTGCCAGCAGTTACCTGAGCTCCTACGAGCAGTACTTC
TRBV28,.,.,TRBJ2-1,CASNRTGIEQFF,TGTGCTAGCAATCGCACAGGGATTGAGCAGTTCTTC
TRBV29-1,TRBD1,.,TRBJ1-5,CSVAGQGMGKPQHF,TGCAGCGTTGCGGGACAGGGGATGGGAAAGCCCCAGCATTTT
TRBV12-3/TRBV12-4,TRBD1,.,TRBJ2-5,CTSTQRGGGETQYF,TGTACCAGCACCCAAAGAGGGGGCGGTGAGACCCAGTACTTT
TRBV12-3/TRBV12-4,.,.,TRBJ2-6,CASSFVVANVLTF,TGTGCCAGCAGTTTTGTTGTGGCCAACGTCCTGACTTTC
TRBV29-1,.,few,TRBJ2-7,CSVIGLLGGYEQYF,TGCAGCGTTATCGGACTGTTAGGAGGCTACGAGCAGTACTTC
TRBV10-3,.,many,TRBJ2-5,CAISESAGMETQYF,TGTGCCATCAGTGAGTCAGCAGGGATGGAGACCCAGTACTTC
TRBV24-1,TRBD1,few,TRBJ2-5,CATSNDRGTGETQYF,TGTGCCACCAGTAACGACAGGGGGACGGGGGAGACCCAGTACTTC
TRBV11-2,.,.,TRBJ2-3,CAGSRRSTGNTDTQYF,TGTGCCGGCAGCAGAAGAAGTACAGGGAACACAGATACGCAGTATTTT
TRBV29-1,TRBD2,.,TRBJ2-7,CSVESSGTYEQYF,TGCAGCGTTGAGTCTAGCGGTACCTACGAGCAGTACTTC
TRBV4-2,.,many,TRBJ2-3,CASSQLWRDFCPTDTQYF,TGTGCCAGCAGCCAGCTCTGGCGGGACTTCTGCCCTACAGATACGCAGTATTTT
TRBV11-2,.,once,TRBJ2-3,CASSRLGACDTQYF,TGTGCCAGCAGCCGGCTGGGGGCATGTGATACACAGTATTTT
TRBV4-1,TRBD2,.,TRBJ2-1,CASSQVPGRYEQFF,TGTGCCAGCAGCCAAGTGCCCGGGAGGTATGAGCAGTTCTTC
TRBV6-5,TRBD2,.,TRBJ2-7,CASSRSVAGGEQHF,TGTGCCAGCAGCCGCTCGGTAGCGGGAGGTGAGCAGCACTTC
TRBV11-2,TRBD2,.,TRBJ2-3,CASRLEAGGTVTKYF,TGTGCCAGCAGACTAGAGGCGGGAGGCACAGTCACGAAGTATTTT